The clone carrying this T cell receptor (beta chain) was picked up one time. The sample belongs to a study of T cells in Graves' hyperthyroidism and ophthalmopathy. Orbital computed tomography, thyroid ultrasound, serum thyroxine and TRAb, and clinical symptoms together informed the diagnoses. What was amplified from RNA transcripts were TCR beta CDR3 regions. HTBI primers were employed in a first-round RT-PCR of the TCR CDR3. Each CDR3 protein is one row after TCRdb ran MiXCR on the multiplex PCR reads. This sample yields about 570,000 distinct CDR3 sequences, of which around 42% are seen a single time; around 19% belongs to the top ten. This CDR3 is 16 amino acids long. Germline V gene lookup returns CDR1 LNHNV and CDR2 YYDKDF (reference sequence). Trimming shortened V by 1 base and J by 5 bases, and 15 bases separated the two germline ends.

The V gene is TRBV15, the J gene TRBJ1-5; D may be TRBD1 (5 bases). This receptor was taken from an adult woman with Graves' disease, either hyperthyroidism or ophthalmopathy (not recorded which). The sample taken for sequencing was peripheral blood or thyroid tissue (not recorded which). CDR3: CATSRGGSVPYQPQHF. The CDR3 region has the DNA TGTGCCACCAGCAGAGGGGGGTCCGTACCATATCAGCCCCAGCATTTT.